This T cell receptor (beta chain) was captured by sequencing in a study of T-cell reconstitution after alpha-beta-depleted transplantation in children. This clonotype was seen a few times. Unique molecular identifiers were built into the TCRbeta library. TCRdb re-called the PCR reads with MiXCR, one entry per CDR3 protein. The repertoire consists of about 400,000 distinct CDR3 sequences, with 15% to 20% occurring once and the leading ten covering 25% to 30%. The sample here was PBMCs, mostly from graft donor cells, taken 360 days after TCRalphabeta/CD19-depleted stem cell transplant. This receptor was identified in a boy under three years old who had a stem cell transplant for Wiskott-Aldrich syndrome, so the T cells may come from the graft donor.

CDR3 loop: CASTWDRGFGYTF. CDR3 DNA: TGCGCCAGCACTTGGGACAGGGGATTTGGCTACACCTTC. This sequence joins TRBV5-1 and TRBJ1-2, with 10 positions matching TRBD1. Looked up from germline, CDR1 is SGHRS and CDR2 is YFSETQ. Trimming removed 6 bases from V and 7 bases from J; junction bases left unmatched: 6. There are 13 residues in the CDR3.